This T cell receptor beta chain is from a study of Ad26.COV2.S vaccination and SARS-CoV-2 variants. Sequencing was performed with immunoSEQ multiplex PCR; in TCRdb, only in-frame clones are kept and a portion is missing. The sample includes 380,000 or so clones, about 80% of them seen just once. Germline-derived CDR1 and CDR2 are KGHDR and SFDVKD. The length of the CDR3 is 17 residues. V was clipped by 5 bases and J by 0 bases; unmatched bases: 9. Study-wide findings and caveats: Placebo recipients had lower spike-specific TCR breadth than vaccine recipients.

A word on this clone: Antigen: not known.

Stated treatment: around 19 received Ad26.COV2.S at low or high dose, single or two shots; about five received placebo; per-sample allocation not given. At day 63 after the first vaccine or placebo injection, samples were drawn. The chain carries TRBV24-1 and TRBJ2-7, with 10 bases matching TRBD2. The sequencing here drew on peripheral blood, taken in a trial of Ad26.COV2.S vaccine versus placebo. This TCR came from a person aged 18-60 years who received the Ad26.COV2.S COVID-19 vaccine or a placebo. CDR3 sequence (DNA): TGTGCCACCAGTGTCCTTTTACTAGCGGGACTCTCCTACGAGCAGTACTTC. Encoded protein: CATSVLLLAGLSYEQYF.